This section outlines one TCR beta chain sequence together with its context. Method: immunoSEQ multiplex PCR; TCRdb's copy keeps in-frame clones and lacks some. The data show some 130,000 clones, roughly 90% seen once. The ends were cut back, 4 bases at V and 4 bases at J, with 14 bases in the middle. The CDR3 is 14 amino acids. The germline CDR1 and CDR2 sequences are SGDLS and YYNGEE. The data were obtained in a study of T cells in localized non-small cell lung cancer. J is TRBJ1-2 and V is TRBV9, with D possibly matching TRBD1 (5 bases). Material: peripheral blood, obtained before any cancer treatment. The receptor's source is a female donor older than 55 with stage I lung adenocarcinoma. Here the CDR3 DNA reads TGTGCCAGCAGCTCTTCCGGTGGGACCTATGGCTACACCTTC. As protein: CASSSSGGTYGYTF.